This TCR beta chain was sequenced in a study of preoperative IRX-2 immunotherapy in early breast cancer (dated by TCRdb to about 2019). Libraries were constructed by the immunoSEQ multiplex PCR assay. Held by TCRdb, this immuneACCESS table contains in-frame sequences only and omits some clones. Under half of the omission traces to an unresolved V gene where checked; the cause of the rest is unknown. The sample has about 33,000 clones on record, 89% of them singletons. The ten most abundant clones make up less than 2% of the sample. The sample's treatment or condition label, decoded: preoperative locoregional IRX-2 cytokine immunotherapy. The samples were obtained from a phase Ib study that tested preoperative, locoregional IRX-2 cytokine immunotherapy designed to prime immune responses. The donors were early-stage breast cancer patients who were given IRX-2 prior to surgery. After removal of 4 bases from V and 1 base from J, the junction retains 11 bases not matched to a gene. CDR1 and CDR2 were assigned from the germline V gene as SGHNT and YENEEA. The CDR3 numbers 18 residues from cysteine through phenylalanine. Of all the DNA, just the CDR3 is kept, 54 bases in frame from base 1.

Note on this clone: This receptor's antigen is unknown. No clone much larger than this one lies a single base away; base qualities are absent.

The sequencing used tumor tissue, collected after IRX-2 immunotherapy. The TCR was taken from a human donor with breast cancer. The chain is assembled from TRBV11-3 and TRBJ2-3, with TRBD1 identical over 10 junction bases. This receptor has the CDR3 CASSSQITGTGGTDTQYF. The DNA reads as follows: TGTGCCAGCAGCTCACAGATAACCGGGACAGGGGGCACAGATACGCAGTATTTT.